The 14 T cell receptor beta chains below all came from one sample that was sequenced in a study of a mutant IDH1 vaccine in newly diagnosed glioma. TCRdb's copy holds only in-frame clones and misses some; the assay was immunoSEQ multiplex PCR. Of roughly 51,000 clones in the sample, approximately 80% were seen once. Their recognized antigens are unknown. Time point meaning: week 35, safety follow-up. A single vaccine dose contained 300 ug of mutant IDH1 20-mer peptide, and topical imiquimod was used with it. The sample was PBMCs, taken from a glioma patient whose treatment included an IDH1 peptide vaccine. The receptors derive from a middle-aged man with glioma.

V usage is TRBV7-8 and J usage is TRBJ1-2; 12 bases map to TRBD1. The J segment lost 7 bases and the V segment lost 6 bases, leaving 6 bases of the junction unmatched. This CDR3 has 14 residues. The V gene's germline CDR1 is SGHVS and CDR2 FQNEAQ. CDR3 residues: CASSPGTGGSGYTF. The CDR3 nucleotides read TGTGCCAGCAGTCCCGGGACAGGGGGCTCTGGCTACACCTTC.

This clone appeared once. The chain couples TRBV15 to TRBJ2-2, with TRBD1 as a possible D gene (6 bases). V was pared by 3 bases and J by 5 bases, with 10 bases between. Germline CDR1 is LNHNV and CDR2 is YYDKDF (reference sequence). CDR3 length equals 14 residues. CDR3 DNA: TGTGCCACCAGCAGCGCCAGGGGAACCGGGGAGCTGTTTTTT. It encodes CATSSARGTGELFF.

This chain links TRBV4-2 with TRBJ2-5; 8 bases match TRBD2. The CDR3 contains 18 residues. The V gene end was trimmed by 3 bases and the J gene end by 0 bases; junction bases not matched to a gene: 12. Germline V gene lookup returns CDR1 LGHNA and CDR2 YNFKEQ. The CDR3 sequence: CASSHEIGSSGYQETQYF. CDR3 DNA sequence: TGTGCCAGCAGCCACGAAATAGGGTCTAGCGGGTACCAAGAGACCCAGTACTTC.

This clone was observed a handful of times. This chain links TRBV7-9 with TRBJ1-1; 9 bases line up with TRBD1. The CDR3 is made up of 14 amino acids. The ends lost 7 bases at V and 2 bases at J; junction bases unmatched: 5. The germline CDR1 and CDR2 sequences are SEHNR and FQNEAQ (reference sequence). The CDR3 sequence is CASTVGQGNTEAFF. The CDR3 region has the DNA TGTGCCAGCACCGTGGGACAGGGAAACACTGAAGCTTTCTTT.

The genes are TRBV6-6 and TRBJ1-3; D is undetermined. This CDR3 is 15 amino acids long. The germline gives CDR1 MNHNY, CDR2 SVGAGI (reference sequence). V was pared by 7 bases and J by 0 bases, with 13 bases between. CDR3 in DNA: TGTGCCAGCAACCCAACCCTGAGCTCTGGAAACACCATATATTTT. Translating gives CASNPTLSSGNTIYF.

CDR3 sequence (DNA): TGTGCCAGCAGCTTGACGGACCGAAACATCTATGGCTACACCTTC. Protein sequence: CASSLTDRNIYGYTF. The J gene is TRBJ1-2, the V gene TRBV7-2; the D is unclear. The germline gives CDR1 SGHTA, CDR2 FQGNSA. Trimming took off 3 bases at V and 4 bases at J, with 15 bases between the two ends. The CDR3 length is 15 residues.

The chain employs TRBV19 and TRBJ2-2; tentatively, D is TRBD2 (5 bases). The germline gives CDR1 LNHDA, CDR2 SQIVND (reference sequence). There are 15 residues in the CDR3. V dropped 2 bases and J dropped 2 bases, with 9 bases sitting between them. The CDR3 protein is CASSIWLANTGELFF. The DNA of the CDR3 is TGTGCCAGTAGTATATGGCTAGCTAACACCGGGGAGCTGTTTTTT.

The chain is built from TRBV25-1 and TRBJ2-1, with D possibly matching TRBD1 (6 bases). The CDR3 extends over 13 amino acids. Germline V CDR1 and CDR2: MGHDK, SYGVNS. V was clipped by 6 bases and J by 6 bases, with 12 bases between them. DNA of the CDR3: TGTGCCAGCAGACAAACAGGGTTCAATGAGCAGTTCTTC. Residues: CASRQTGFNEQFF.

Notes on this clone: The junction differs from germline at one of its ends, possibly a read error. The chain has TRBV7-7 and TRBJ2-5; D is unresolved. The CDR3 totals 14 residues. Germline loops: CDR1 SSHAT, CDR2 FNYEAQ (reference sequence). The CDR3 sequence: CASSPTGRRETQYF. In nucleotides, the CDR3 is TGTGCTAGCAGCCCAACCGGCAGGCGGGAGACCCAGTACTTC.

The chain employs TRBV4-2 and TRBJ2-2; D ambiguous. The ends were cut back, 4 bases at V and 2 bases at J, with 20 bases in the middle. Germline loops: CDR1 LGHNA, CDR2 YNFKEQ. The CDR3 has 18 residues. Here the CDR3 DNA reads TGTGCCAGCAGCCCCGAACTAACAAGAGGCCCAAACACCGGGGAGCTGTTTTTT. Protein: CASSPELTRGPNTGELFF.

The rearrangement links TRBV5-4 to TRBJ2-5; D is perhaps TRBD2 (5 bases). Germline loops: CDR1 SGHNT, CDR2 YYREEE (reference sequence). V lost 3 bases, J lost 5 bases, and 11 bases lay in between. The CDR3 totals 13 residues. This chain's CDR3 is CASSYPTGETQYF. The CDR3 DNA reads TGTGCCAGCAGCTACCCGACGGGGGAGACCCAGTACTTC.

The chain combines TRBV13 with TRBJ1-5, with 12 bases identical to TRBD1. Germline V gene sequence: CDR1 PRHDT, CDR2 FYEKMQ (reference sequence). This CDR3 spans 19 amino acids. The ends lost 6 bases at V and 8 bases at J; junction bases unmatched: 20. The CDR3 reads CASSHTGTGGSGESKPQHF. The CDR3 nucleotides read TGTGCCAGCAGTCATACCGGGACAGGGGGCAGTGGGGAATCAAAGCCCCAGCATTTT.

The table lists this clone with a few counts. CDR3 in amino acids: CASSLNRAYEQYF. The CDR3 nucleotides are TGCGCCAGCAGCTTGAACAGGGCCTACGAGCAGTACTTC. V and J are TRBV5-1 and TRBJ2-7; tentatively, D is TRBD1 (6 bases). The V end lost 1 base, the J end lost 2 bases, and 7 bases lay between the germline ends. Germline assignment: CDR1 SGHRS and CDR2 YFSETQ. The CDR3 contains 13 residues.

The chain combines TRBV6-5 with TRBJ1-2; D is unclear. CDR1 is MNHEY and CDR2 is SVGAGI in the germline V gene. The length of the CDR3 is 13 residues. V was pared by 1 base and J by 3 bases, with 6 bases between. The CDR3 protein is CASSYFEDYGYTF. In DNA form, the CDR3 reads TGTGCCAGCAGTTACTTCGAAGACTATGGCTACACCTTC.